These 15 T cell receptor beta chains originate from one sample sequenced in a study of identical twins. TCRdb itself ran the 5' RACE reads through MiXCR, one entry per CDR3 protein. Of under 300,000 distinct CDR3 sequences listed, approximately 8.3% are singletons. The same sample was also studied in work on yellow fever vaccine responses in identical twins.

Sequencing used CD8+ T cells sorted from blood. These receptors came from a woman aged 18-29 years in good health.

A few counts support this clonotype. The chain is built from TRBV27 and TRBJ2-1; 12 bases map to TRBD2. This CDR3 region has 14 residues. The germline gives CDR1 MNHEY, CDR2 SMNVEV (reference sequence). With V trimmed by 4 bases and J by 9 bases, 4 bases remained unmatched. The CDR3 here is CASSSPGLAGEQFF. The CDR3 DNA follows: TGTGCCAGCAGTTCCCCGGGACTAGCGGGTGAGCAGTTCTTC.

This clonotype occurred many times. The gene calls are TRBV7-9 and TRBJ2-3; no definite D call. The CDR3 runs to 16 residues. Germline V CDR1 and CDR2: SEHNR, FQNEAQ (reference sequence). V gave up 4 bases and J gave up 2 bases, with 16 bases separating them. The CDR3 sequence is CASSSPRAGATDTQYF. The CDR3 nucleotides read TGTGCCAGCAGCTCCCCCCGGGCAGGCGCCACAGATACGCAGTATTTT.

This clonotype was seen many times. The J gene is TRBJ2-5, the V gene TRBV3-1, with D perhaps being TRBD1 or TRBD2 (5 bases each). Looked up from germline, CDR1 is LGHDT and CDR2 is YNNKEL (reference sequence). The germline V and J ends were trimmed by 1 base and 5 bases, with 11 bases remaining between them. The CDR3 has 14 amino acids. Here the CDR3 reads CASSQGDQRETQYF. DNA of the CDR3: TGTGCCAGCAGCCAAGGGGACCAAAGGGAGACCCAGTACTTC.

This chain joins TRBV29-1 and TRBJ2-7, with TRBD1 as a possible D gene (5 bases). There are 13 residues in the CDR3. CDR1 and CDR2 (germline): SQVTM, ANQGSEA. V was cut by 6 bases and J by 1 base, with 13 bases left in between. The CDR3 is CSVRTRLSYEQYF. The DNA for the CDR3 is TGCAGCGTCAGGACACGACTTTCCTACGAGCAGTACTTC.

The chain employs TRBV11-2 and TRBJ2-3; D remains ambiguous. The length of the CDR3 is 14 residues. V shed 7 bases and J shed 2 bases, with 13 bases lying between them. Germline V CDR1 and CDR2: SGHAT, FQNNGV. The chain's CDR3 is CASTLGPDTDTQYF. The CDR3 DNA reads as TGTGCCAGCACTCTAGGGCCGGACACAGATACGCAGTATTTT.

This clonotype was picked up a small number of times. The gene calls are TRBV6-2 or TRBV6-3 and TRBJ2-7; the D gene is possibly TRBD1 (6 bases). The CDR3 extends over 16 amino acids. Germline loops: CDR1 MNHEY, CDR2 SVGEGT. V lost 6 bases and J lost 2, with 20 bases in between. The CDR3 region is CASSPVTGHRTYEQYF. In DNA, the CDR3 is TGTGCCAGCAGCCCGGTCACAGGGCACCGTACCTACGAGCAGTACTTC.

This clonotype was observed a few times. This rearrangement joins TRBV20-1 to TRBJ1-1, with TRBD1 as a possible D gene (6 bases). The CDR3 has 13 residues. Trimming pared 3 bases from V and 5 bases from J, leaving 13 bases between. Germline CDR1 and CDR2: DFQATT and SNEGSKA (reference sequence). CDR3 in DNA: TGCAGTGCTAGTGAAAGGGGGGTTACTGAAGCTTTCTTT. Its translation: CSASERGVTEAFF.

The table lists this clonotype with many counts. The rearrangement links TRBV3-1 to TRBJ1-1, with no clear D. CDR3 size: 17 residues. The V end lost 0 bases, the J end lost 3 bases, and 17 bases lay between the germline ends. Germline V gene sequence: CDR1 LGHDT, CDR2 YNNKEL (reference sequence). DNA for the CDR3: TGTGCCAGCAGCCAAGACTTTTTAGGATTACGTCACACTGAAGCTTTCTTT. It is translated as CASSQDFLGLRHTEAFF.

In this sample, this clonotype turned up many times. The genes are TRBV20-1 and TRBJ2-7; TRBD2 might be the D (5 bases). V was clipped by 6 bases and J by 3 bases, with 24 bases between them. Germline-derived CDR1 and CDR2 are DFQATT and SNEGSKA (reference sequence). CDR3 length equals 16 residues. The CDR3 reads CSAKTTRPADYYEQYF. The CDR3 DNA sequence: TGCAGTGCCAAAACTACACGGCCAGCCGACTACTACGAGCAGTACTTC.

This clonotype has just a few counts. The V gene is TRBV2, the J gene TRBJ2-1; TRBD1 aligns across 7 bases. With 3 bases clipped from V and 5 bases from J, the junction kept 7 bases outside the gene matches. Germline-derived CDR1 and CDR2 are SNHLY and FYNNEI. CDR3 length: 15 amino acids. CDR3: CASSDPGQKNNEQFF. CDR3 nucleotide sequence: TGTGCCAGCAGTGACCCGGGACAGAAGAACAATGAGCAGTTCTTC.

In this sample, this clonotype turned up many times. This chain uses TRBV9 with TRBJ2-1; 9 nucleotides agree with TRBD2. This CDR3 has 15 residues. Germline CDR1 is SGDLS and CDR2 is YYNGEE. The junction had 1 base not matched to a gene; V was cut back by 0 bases and J by 3 bases. The CDR3 protein is CASSVELAGYNEQFF. The CDR3 nucleotides are TGTGCCAGCAGCGTAGAACTAGCGGGCTACAATGAGCAGTTCTTC.

V and J are TRBV4-2 and TRBJ2-2; D not certain. The V gene's germline CDR1 is LGHNA and CDR2 YNFKEQ. V lost 4 bases and J 0 bases, leaving 12 bases between the germline ends. This CDR3 region has 16 residues. The DNA for the CDR3 is TGTGCCAGCAGCCGCCACCCCGAGTCGAACACCGGGGAGCTGTTTTTT. Amino acid sequence: CASSRHPESNTGELFF.

This clonotype appeared a few times. This chain links TRBV2 with TRBJ2-7, with D uncertain. This CDR3 contains 14 residues. Trimming removed 4 bases from V and 2 bases from J, with 12 bases in between. In germline, CDR1 is SNHLY, CDR2 FYNNEI. The CDR3 DNA reads TGTGCCAGCAGTGTGGTATCAGGTGCCTACGAGCAGTACTTC. Amino acid sequence: CASSVVSGAYEQYF.

This clonotype was counted many times. The chain uses TRBV29-1 and TRBJ2-5; D remains unclear. V shed 1 base and J shed 0 bases, with 12 bases lying between them. The germline CDR1 and CDR2 sequences are SQVTM and ANQGSEA. This CDR3 is 15 amino acids long. Here the CDR3 DNA reads TGCAGCGTTGAAGGGGCAGCCGGGTACCAAGAGACCCAGTACTTC. It yields the protein CSVEGAAGYQETQYF.

This clonotype was seen repeatedly, ten times or more. V and J are TRBV7-2 and TRBJ2-7; D unclear. V was clipped by 0 bases and J by 2 bases, with 8 bases between them. Per the germline V gene, CDR1 is SGHTA and CDR2 is FQGNSA. CDR3 length equals 14 residues. CDR3 sequence: CASSLATVPYEQYF. The CDR3 bases are TGTGCCAGCAGCTTAGCAACTGTACCCTACGAGCAGTACTTC.